What follows is one T cell receptor beta chain and its context. Original analysis: Reference gene primer amplification gave nucleated cell count estimates. Measured with immunoSEQ multiplex PCR; TCRdb has only the in-frame clones, and not every one. The V and J calls and clone size come from that table; D and trimming were worked out from the DNA. The data contain about 80,000 clones, approximately 85% of them singletons. Patients from Seattle were sampled longitudinally, starting during active infection. The sample belongs to a study of blood T cell repertoires in COVID-19. Study summary: The United States, Italy and Spain supplied acute and convalescent COVID-19 samples. The analysed material was cDNA or gDNA that came from T cells, B-cell-depleted T cells, or PBMCs.

CDR1 and CDR2 from the germline V gene are SGDLS and YYNGEE. V gave up 0 bases and J gave up 6 bases, with 7 bases separating them. The CDR3 loop spans 12 amino acids. Sequenced material: peripheral blood. This chain uses TRBV9 with TRBJ2-7; TRBD1 might be the D (6 bases). The receptor's source is a man over 45 with COVID-19, enrolled during active disease. This chain's CDR3 is CASSVVGGEQYF. In DNA, the CDR3 is TGTGCCAGCAGCGTAGTAGGGGGCGAGCAGTACTTC.